The present T cell receptor (beta chain) was sequenced within a study of blood T cell repertoires in COVID-19. Germline V gene lookup returns CDR1 LNHDA and CDR2 SQIVND (reference sequence). The V segment lost 4 bases and the J segment 2 bases; nucleotides outside the gene matches: 11. The CDR3 extends over 17 amino acids. Method: immunoSEQ multiplex PCR; TCRdb's copy keeps in-frame clones and lacks some. Among about 36,000 clones listed, 85% were seen once. This TCR derives from a man aged 45-65 years with active COVID-19. The chain couples TRBV19 to TRBJ1-5; 7 nucleotides align to TRBD1. The specimen sequenced was peripheral blood. The CDR3 DNA sequence: TGTGCCAGTAGTAAGACAGGGCTTCCCAGAGGCAATCAGCCCCAGCATTTT. It is translated as CASSKTGLPRGNQPQHF.